The 15 T cell receptor beta chains listed next were all sequenced from one sample in a study of T cells expressing NK-cell markers. Reprocessing the 5' RACE reads, TCRdb reports a single entry for every CDR3 protein and omits DNA. The listing records about 450,000 distinct CDR3 sequences. The sequenced sample consisted of blood T cells: a sorted CD56 or NKG2C T cell subset, CD4+ or CD8+ T cells, or bulk PBMC T cells (not recorded which). All receptors derive from a woman between 18 and 70 years old in good health.

The CDR3 loop is CASSPGEGIGYTF. This rearrangement joins TRBV18 to TRBJ1-2. Per the germline V gene, CDR1 is KGHSH and CDR2 is LQKENI. This CDR3 has 13 amino acids.

J is TRBJ2-3 and V is TRBV27; TCRdb designates TRBD2, a call that cannot be tested without DNA. Looked up from germline, CDR1 is MNHEY and CDR2 is SMNVEV (reference sequence). This CDR3 has 16 amino acids. The chain's CDR3 is CASSLSGGGLTDTQYF.

V usage is TRBV5-1 and J usage is TRBJ1-1; TCRdb gives TRBD1 as the D gene, but with no DNA this cannot be confirmed. Germline lookup yields CDR1 SGHRS and CDR2 YFSETQ. The CDR3 is 13 amino acids. CDR3 residues: CASRETGGTEAFF.

The V gene is TRBV2, the J gene TRBJ2-3. In germline, CDR1 is SNHLY, CDR2 FYNNEI. The CDR3 consists of 14 residues. CDR3 in amino acids: CASSAAGLGDTQYF.

The chain recombines TRBV20-1 with TRBJ2-7; as DNA is missing, the TRBD1 call by TCRdb cannot be tested. The CDR3 runs 15 residues. Germline V gene sequence: CDR1 DFQATT, CDR2 SNEGSKA (reference sequence). The CDR3 loop is CSARDWGGASYEQYF.

This chain links TRBV7-9 with TRBJ2-7; with no DNA, the TCRdb D assignment of TRBD1 cannot be verified. This CDR3 is 16 amino acids long. Per the germline V gene, CDR1 is SEHNR and CDR2 is FQNEAQ (reference sequence). Here the CDR3 reads CASSAPPGRPPYEQYF.

The chain recombines TRBV7-3 with TRBJ2-5; TCRdb reports TRBD2, a call that lacks DNA to check it against. This CDR3 spans 13 amino acids. Germline V lookup: CDR1 SGHTA, CDR2 FQGTGA. This CDR3 is CASSRTSFETQYF.

The chain is built from TRBV5-1 and TRBJ2-7; TCRdb's D call of TRBD1 is untestable without DNA. Per germline, CDR1 SGHRS and CDR2 YFSETQ. The CDR3 spans 14 residues. This CDR3 is CASSLGPSVDEQYF.

The rearrangement joins TRBV12-3 or TRBV12-4 to TRBJ1-4. CDR3 length equals 13 residues. The CDR3 sequence is CASGREGYEKLFF.

The V call is TRBV12-3 or TRBV12-4, the J call TRBJ2-7; TCRdb lists TRBD1, though no DNA is available to test this call. The CDR3 has 15 residues. CDR3 loop: CASSQGTGLTAEQYF.

The chain links TRBV7-9 to TRBJ2-7; TCRdb picks TRBD1, but there is no DNA to check that call. Germline V lookup: CDR1 SEHNR, CDR2 FQNEAQ (reference sequence). The CDR3 runs to 13 residues. CDR3 protein: CASSQPGGYEQYF.

The chain links TRBV5-6 to TRBJ2-3; TCRdb proposes TRBD2, but this gene call is untestable without DNA. The CDR3 totals 16 residues. Per the germline V gene, CDR1 is SGHDT and CDR2 is YYEEEE. CDR3: CASSFRAGSRTDTQYF. The full variable domain, completed using reference TRBV5-6 and TRBJ2-3, is DAGVTQSPTHLIKTRGQQVTLRCSPKSGHDTVSWYQQALGQGPQFIFQYYEEEERQRGNFPDRFSGHQFPNYSSELNVNALLLGDSALYLCASSFRAGSRTDTQYFGPGTRLTVL.

The J gene is TRBJ2-1, the V gene TRBV11-2; checking the TCRdb D call of TRBD2 is not possible without DNA. The CDR3 length is 14 residues. The germline V gene encodes CDR1 SGHAT and CDR2 FQNNGV. CDR3: CASCREGSYNEQFF.

J is TRBJ2-5 and V is TRBV14; the D call from TCRdb, TRBD1, cannot be confirmed without DNA. Per germline, CDR1 SGHDN and CDR2 FVKESK. The CDR3 covers 13 residues. The chain's CDR3 is CASSYRDGETQYF.

The V gene is TRBV11-2, the J gene TRBJ2-1; the D call from TCRdb, TRBD1, cannot be confirmed without DNA. The CDR3 consists of 17 residues. In germline, CDR1 is SGHAT, CDR2 FQNNGV. CDR3: CASSWDRSKVPYNEQFF.